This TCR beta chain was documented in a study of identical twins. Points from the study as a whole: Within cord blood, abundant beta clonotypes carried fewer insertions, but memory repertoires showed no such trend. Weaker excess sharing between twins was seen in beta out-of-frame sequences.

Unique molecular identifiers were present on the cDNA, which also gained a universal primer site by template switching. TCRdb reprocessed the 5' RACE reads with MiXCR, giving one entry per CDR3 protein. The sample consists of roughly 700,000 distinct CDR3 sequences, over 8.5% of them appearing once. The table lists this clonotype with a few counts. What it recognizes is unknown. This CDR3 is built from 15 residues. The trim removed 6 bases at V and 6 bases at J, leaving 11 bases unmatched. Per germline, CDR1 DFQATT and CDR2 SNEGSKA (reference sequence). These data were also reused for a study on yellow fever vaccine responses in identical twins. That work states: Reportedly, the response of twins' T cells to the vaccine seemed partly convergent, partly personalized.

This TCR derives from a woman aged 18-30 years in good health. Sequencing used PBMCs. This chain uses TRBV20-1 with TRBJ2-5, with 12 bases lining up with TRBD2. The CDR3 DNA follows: TGCAGTGCCCCTAAACTAGCGGGAGGTTCGAAGACCCAGTACTTC. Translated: CSAPKLAGGSKTQYF.